This TCR beta chain was identified during a study of identifying expanded T cells in peripheral blood. The V gene lost 1 base and the J gene lost 8 bases, with 11 bases spanning the gap. Germline CDR1 and CDR2: SGHTA and FQGNSA. This CDR3 comprises 13 residues. Data came from immunoSEQ multiplex PCR; TCRdb stores just in-frame clones and leaves some out. Here the sample spans approximately 100,000 clones, roughly 85% being singletons. Sequenced: blood. The source of this sequence is a person between 18 and 69 years old in good health. The V call is TRBV7-2, the J call TRBJ1-2; no clear D gene. CDR3 residues: CASSLERGDGYTF. The CDR3 region has the DNA TGTGCCAGCAGCTTAGAACGGGGAGACGGCTACACCTTC.